Presented here are 21 T cell receptor beta chains from one specimen sequenced in a study of T-cell reconstitution after alpha-beta-depleted transplantation in children. Unique molecular identifiers were incorporated into the prepared TCRbeta library. In TCRdb, the PCR reads were re-called with MiXCR into one record per CDR3 protein. The sample consists of 200,000 to 300,000 distinct CDR3 sequences, around 7.8% of them appearing once. The sequenced sample was PBMCs, mostly from graft donor cells, obtained 180 days after TCRalphabeta/CD19-depleted stem cell transplant. The source is a male patient between 10 and 17 years old who had a stem cell transplant for acute lymphoblastic leukemia, so the T cells may come from the graft donor.

This clonotype was recorded at least ten times. The chain carries TRBV6-2 or TRBV6-3 and TRBJ2-4; 10 nucleotides line up with TRBD2. Germline values: CDR1 MNHEY, CDR2 SVGEGT. CDR3 size: 17 residues. Trimming took 4 bases from V and 0 from J; bases not matched to a gene: 6. CDR3 sequence reads: CASSSGLASLAKNIQYF. As DNA, the CDR3 is TGTGCCAGCAGTTCGGGACTAGCGTCCTTAGCCAAAAACATTCAGTACTTC.

At least ten counts were recorded for this clonotype. The chain is built from TRBV7-2 and TRBJ1-2; no firm D call. V lost 1 base to trimming and J lost 4 bases, with 10 bases between them. Per the germline V gene, CDR1 is SGHTA and CDR2 is FQGNSA. CDR3 length equals 14 residues. CDR3 nucleotide sequence: TGTGCCAGCAGCTTAGAACCGGATTCCTATGGCTACACCTTC. Translating gives CASSLEPDSYGYTF. Complete variable domain (other parts from reference TRBV7-2 and TRBJ1-2): GAGVSQSPSNKVTEKGKDVELRCDPISGHTALYWYRQSLGQGLEFLIYFQGNSAPDKSGLPSDRFSAERTGGSVSTLTIQRTQQEDSAVYLCASSLEPDSYGYTFGSGTRLTVV.

This clonotype has a count of ten or more. The chain is built from TRBV4-2 and TRBJ2-1; TRBD2 might be the D (6 bases). V lost 1 base, J lost 10 bases, and 17 bases lay in between. Germline V CDR1 and CDR2: LGHNA, YNFKEQ. This CDR3 comprises 15 residues. This chain's CDR3 is CASSQVTSGQVEQFF. CDR3 coding DNA: TGTGCCAGCAGCCAAGTGACTAGTGGGCAGGTCGAGCAGTTCTTC.

This clonotype was recorded at least ten times. V gene TRBV4-3 combines with J gene TRBJ1-2; 7 bases match TRBD1. CDR1 LGHNA and CDR2 YSLEER come from the germline V gene. The CDR3 length is 13 residues. The junction had 3 bases not matched to a gene; V was cut back by 0 bases and J by 8 bases. CDR3 amino acids: CASSQEDRRGYTF. The CDR3 DNA is TGCGCCAGCAGCCAAGAGGACAGGAGAGGCTACACCTTC.

This clonotype was seen repeatedly, ten times or more. The V and J genes are TRBV29-1 and TRBJ2-1, with D perhaps given as TRBD1 or TRBD2 (5 bases each). Germline loops: CDR1 SQVTM, CDR2 ANQGSEA. CDR3 length: 13 amino acids. V lost 3 bases and J lost 0, with 6 bases in between. The CDR3 region is CSVDGTSYNEQFF. In nucleotides, the CDR3 is TGCAGCGTTGACGGGACCTCCTACAATGAGCAGTTCTTC.

This clonotype has a count of ten or more. This chain links TRBV20-1 with TRBJ1-1; tentative D call: TRBD1 (5 bases). The CDR3 is 15 amino acids. Trimming pared 0 bases from V and 4 bases from J, leaving 15 bases between. Germline CDR1 reads DFQATT; CDR2 reads SNEGSKA (reference sequence). This CDR3 reads CSARDRPGRSTEAFF. CDR3 in DNA: TGCAGTGCTAGAGATAGGCCAGGGAGAAGCACTGAAGCTTTCTTT.

This clonotype was detected ten times or more. The chain combines TRBV6-6 with TRBJ2-3; D remains unclear. The V end lost 5 bases, the J end lost 6 bases, and 12 bases lay between the germline ends. The length of the CDR3 is 13 residues. Germline lookup yields CDR1 MNHNY and CDR2 SVGAGI (reference sequence). CDR3 sequence (DNA): TGTGCCAGCAGTGCCCGGATGGCGGATACGCAGTATTTT. It translates to CASSARMADTQYF.

In this sample, this clonotype turned up many times. V usage is TRBV4-1 and J usage is TRBJ1-1; D possibly corresponds to TRBD1 (5 bases). The germline V gene has CDR1 MGHRA and CDR2 YSYEKL. Trimming pared 3 bases from V and 2 bases from J, leaving 13 bases between. The CDR3 runs to 15 residues. CDR3 DNA: TGCGCCAGCAGCCAGAGCCAGGGAGGAAACACTGAAGCTTTCTTT. Translating gives CASSQSQGGNTEAFF.

A few counts support this clonotype. This chain connects TRBV19 to TRBJ1-2, with D possibly TRBD1 on 5 matching bases. Germline values: CDR1 LNHDA, CDR2 SQIVND (reference sequence). The CDR3 totals 16 residues. V was shortened by 2 bases and J by 2 bases, with 15 bases between the two germline ends. The CDR3 DNA sequence: TGTGCCAGTAGTATACGGGTCAGGGAGAGGAACTATGGCTACACCTTC. Translating it yields CASSIRVRERNYGYTF.

This clonotype has ten or more counts. The chain joins TRBV12-3 or TRBV12-4 to TRBJ2-6; 7 nucleotides agree with TRBD1. The V gene end was trimmed by 7 bases and the J gene end by 13 bases; junction bases not matched to a gene: 10. The CDR3 runs to 13 residues. The CDR3 DNA reads as TGTGCCAGCACTTTTCGGACAGGCCTAGTCCTGACTTTC. Its protein product is CASTFRTGLVLTF.

This clonotype has at least ten counts. This chain links TRBV4-3 with TRBJ2-5; D assignment may be TRBD1 or TRBD2 (6 bases each). Germline loops: CDR1 LGHNA, CDR2 YSLEER. The CDR3 is 16 amino acids. The V and J ends lost 3 bases and 5 bases respectively, with 19 bases between them. As DNA, the CDR3 is TGCGCCAGCAGCCAGTCTTGGGTCGGGGGCATGGAGACCCAGTACTTC. It specifies CASSQSWVGGMETQYF.

This clonotype was seen repeatedly, ten times or more. The chain couples TRBV12-3 or TRBV12-4 to TRBJ2-7, with D maybe TRBD2 (6 bases). The CDR3 loop spans 16 amino acids. Trimming stripped 2 bases from V and 7 bases from J, with 21 bases between. CDR3 amino acids: CASSLIIRGTLWEQYF. The CDR3 nucleotides are TGTGCCAGCAGTTTAATTATCCGGGGGACCCTTTGGGAGCAGTACTTC.

This clonotype showed up just once. The V and J genes are TRBV10-2 and TRBJ2-4; possible D gene TRBD1, 5 bases. Germline V lookup: CDR1 WSHSY, CDR2 SAAADI. The germline V and J ends were trimmed by 2 bases and 0 bases, with 8 bases remaining between them. CDR3 length: 15 amino acids. The chain's CDR3 is CASSEGRVAKNIQYF. Here the CDR3 DNA reads TGCGCCAGCAGTGAGGGCAGGGTAGCCAAAAACATTCAGTACTTC.

As to this clonotype: Just one base apart from a much larger clone, this may be a read error. The chain carries TRBV6-1 and TRBJ2-7; D may match TRBD1 or TRBD2 (6 bases each). The CDR3 is 13 residues long. V lost 7 bases, J lost 5 bases, and 15 bases lay in between. Germline loops: CDR1 MNHNS, CDR2 SASEGT. CDR3 sequence reads: CASTGGRGNEQYF. The CDR3 bases are TGTGCCAGCACCGGGGGCAGGGGAAACGAGCAGTACTTC.

This clonotype was found a few times. The chain combines TRBV20-1 with TRBJ2-3, with no clear D. V lost 0 bases, J lost 4 bases, and 14 bases lay in between. The CDR3 consists of 15 residues. Germline CDR1 is DFQATT and CDR2 is SNEGSKA (reference sequence). The CDR3 DNA is TGCAGTGCTAGAGATGGGCCTAGTCCCGCAGATACGCAGTATTTT. Its translation is CSARDGPSPADTQYF.

This clonotype was counted at least ten times. The rearrangement joins TRBV7-2 to TRBJ1-3; D not certain. V gave up 4 bases and J gave up 5 bases, with 6 bases separating them. The CDR3 has 12 residues. The germline gives CDR1 SGHTA, CDR2 FQGNSA. The chain's CDR3 is CASSSPRNTIYF. CDR3 bases: TGTGCCAGCAGCTCCCCTCGAAACACCATATATTTT.

This clonotype occurred many times. The V and J genes are TRBV24-1 and TRBJ2-7, with D possibly being TRBD1 or TRBD2 (5 bases each). Trimming stripped 7 bases from V and 0 bases from J, with 21 bases between. Looked up from germline, CDR1 is KGHDR and CDR2 is SFDVKD. The CDR3 runs 17 residues. The CDR3 DNA follows: TGTGCCACCAGGAAACGGGGCCCTAAACCCACCTCCTACGAGCAGTACTTC. Translation gives CATRKRGPKPTSYEQYF.

This clonotype was detected ten times or more. The chain uses TRBV4-1 and TRBJ1-3; no firm D call. This CDR3 is 16 amino acids long. Trimming left V 1 base short and J 3 bases short, with 13 bases between. CDR1 MGHRA and CDR2 YSYEKL come from the germline V gene. The CDR3 loop is CASSQGPGGIGNTIYF. The CDR3 coding sequence is TGCGCCAGCAGCCAAGGACCAGGCGGCATTGGAAACACCATATATTTT.

This clonotype was seen at least ten times. The chain combines TRBV5-1 with TRBJ2-6, with unresolved D. The CDR3 runs to 14 residues. V was shortened by 3 bases and J by 0 bases, with 4 bases between the two germline ends. Germline V CDR1 and CDR2: SGHRS, YFSETQ. The CDR3 nucleotides are TGCGCCAGCAGCTGGGACTCTGGGGCCAACGTCCTGACTTTC. Protein: CASSWDSGANVLTF.

This chain joins TRBV7-6 and TRBJ2-3, with D maybe TRBD1 (5 bases). The V gene's germline CDR1 is SGHVS and CDR2 FNYEAQ. Trimming cost V 4 bases and J 0 bases, with 14 bases left between them. The CDR3 consists of 16 residues. The CDR3 is CASSSTVGISTDTQYF. CDR3 in DNA: TGTGCCAGCAGCTCGACAGTGGGAATTAGCACAGATACGCAGTATTTT. Supplemented by reference TRBV7-6 and TRBJ2-3, the full variable domain reads GAGVSQSPRYKVTKRGQDVALRCDPISGHVSLYWYRQALGQGPEFLTYFNYEAQQDKSGLPNDRFSAERPEGSISTLTIQRTEQRDSAMYRCASSSTVGISTDTQYFGPGTRLTVL.

This clonotype showed up many times. The rearrangement links TRBV29-1 to TRBJ1-2, with 9 bases that match TRBD1. Germline loops: CDR1 SQVTM, CDR2 ANQGSEA. The CDR3 length is 13 residues. V lost 3 bases to trimming and J lost 3 bases; unmatched junction nucleotides: 2. Written as DNA, the CDR3 is TGCAGCGTTGAGAGGGACAGGGACTATGGCTACACCTTC. Translation gives CSVERDRDYGYTF.